The 17 T cell receptor beta chains listed next were all sequenced from one sample in a study of regulatory T cells in long-lasting Graves disease. Time point here: newly diagnosed GD, antithyroid drugs for less than 3 months. The TCR library was made from RNA extracted from PBMCs. The authors built TCR beta libraries using iRepertoire HTBI primers and Arm-PCR of CDR3 regions. TCRdb re-called the multiplex PCR reads through MiXCR, storing one row per CDR3 protein. The repertoire consists of a few hundred thousand distinct CDR3 sequences, with 15% to 20% occurring once and the leading ten covering about 23%. This same sample was also part of a study on T cells in Graves' hyperthyroidism and ophthalmopathy.

The sequencing used peripheral blood mononuclear cells (PBMCs), collected at new diagnosis, from a patient treated with antithyroid drugs. The receptor set was obtained from a woman under 30 with Graves disease.

The chain employs TRBV5-1 and TRBJ2-1, with 9 nucleotides matching TRBD2. CDR3 size: 16 residues. Germline-derived CDR1 and CDR2 are SGHRS and YFSETQ. V gave up 2 bases and J gave up 0 bases; unmatched junction bases: 3. CDR3 sequence: CASSFLAGFSYNEQFF. In DNA, the CDR3 is TGCGCCAGCAGCTTCCTAGCGGGGTTCTCCTACAATGAGCAGTTCTTC.

The V and J genes are TRBV3-1 and TRBJ2-2, with D possibly called TRBD1 or TRBD2 (6 bases each). The V and J ends lost 0 bases and 10 bases respectively, with 18 bases between them. Germline V gene lookup returns CDR1 LGHDT and CDR2 YNNKEL (reference sequence). The CDR3 sequence is 16 residues long. CDR3 sequence reads: CASSQDRGGTSVELFF. As DNA, the CDR3 is TGTGCCAGCAGCCAAGATAGAGGGGGGACAAGCGTGGAGCTGTTTTTT.

The CDR3 DNA reads as TGTGCCAGCAGCTTGGGGCACGGGTACAATGAGCAGTTCTTC. This gives the protein CASSLGHGYNEQFF. The chain couples TRBV5-4 to TRBJ2-1, with unresolved D. Germline V gives CDR1 SGHNT, CDR2 YYREEE (reference sequence). Trimming cost V 0 bases and J 4 bases, with 8 bases left between them. The CDR3 runs 14 residues.

Only a few counts were recorded for this clonotype. J is TRBJ1-2 and V is TRBV29-1; TRBD1 matches 8 bases. The CDR3 consists of 15 residues. Germline CDR1 reads SQVTM; CDR2 reads ANQGSEA. V was pared by 4 bases and J by 4 bases, with 11 bases of the junction left unmatched. The CDR3 DNA reads as TGCAGCGTTGCGGGGACAGGATCCCTCTTCTATGGCTACACCTTC. It encodes CSVAGTGSLFYGYTF.

This chain connects TRBV20-1 to TRBJ2-1, with 13 positions matching TRBD2. V was clipped by 1 base and J by 7 bases; unmatched bases: 13. The germline V gene has CDR1 DFQATT and CDR2 SNEGSKA (reference sequence). The CDR3 runs to 18 residues. The CDR3 DNA follows: TGCAGTGCTAGAGCAGGGGGGAGACTAGCGGGAGGAGCGAATGAGCAGTTCTTC. It encodes CSARAGGRLAGGANEQFF.

Concerning this clonotype itself: A much larger clone differs by one base, so this may be a read error. This sequence joins TRBV7-2 and TRBJ2-3; TRBD2 matches 7 bases. Germline lookup yields CDR1 SGHTA and CDR2 FQGNSA. CDR3 size: 14 residues. Losses at the gene ends were 5 bases for V and 4 bases for J; bases not matched to a gene: 6. CDR3 nucleotide sequence: TGTGCCAGCAGCCATACAACTAGCGCAGATACGCAGTATTTT. It yields the protein CASSHTTSADTQYF.

The chain joins TRBV19 to TRBJ2-1; 12 bases fit TRBD2. Germline CDR1 and CDR2: LNHDA and SQIVND (reference sequence). This CDR3 is 18 amino acids long. J lost 5 bases, V lost 8 bases, and 16 bases had no gene match. The CDR3 protein is CASRPNPGLAGLHNEQFF. Written as DNA, the CDR3 is TGTGCCAGTCGCCCGAACCCCGGACTAGCGGGACTTCACAATGAGCAGTTCTTC.

In DNA form, the CDR3 reads TGTGCCAGCCTGAGGATCGGAAACAATGAGCAGTTCTTC. This codes for CASLRIGNNEQFF. V and J are TRBV5-6 and TRBJ2-1; D uncertain. Germline V gene data show CDR1 as SGHDT and CDR2 as YYEEEE. The V end lost 7 bases, the J end lost 5 bases, and 13 bases lay between the germline ends. This CDR3 has 13 amino acids.

This clonotype occurred many times. The J gene is TRBJ2-1, the V gene TRBV7-3, with 7 bases matching TRBD2. The CDR3 sequence is 15 residues long. The J segment lost 9 bases and the V segment lost 5 bases, leaving 13 bases of the junction unmatched. Germline V lookup: CDR1 SGHTA, CDR2 FQGTGA. The CDR3 region has the DNA TGTGCCAGCAGCGCCGCGGGAGTTTGGGGCAGTGAGCAGTTCTTC. It yields the protein CASSAAGVWGSEQFF. Full variable domain (outside the CDR3, taken from reference TRBV7-3 and TRBJ2-1): GAGVSQTPSNKVTEKGKYVELRCDPISGHTALYWYRQSLGQGPEFLIYFQGTGAADDSGLPNDRFFAVRPEGSVSTLKIQRTERGDSAVYLCASSAAGVWGSEQFFGPGTRLTVL.

The chain links TRBV11-3 to TRBJ2-1, with TRBD1 identical over 7 bases. V gave up 8 bases and J gave up 6 bases; unmatched junction bases: 4. Germline-derived CDR1 and CDR2 are SGHNT and YENEEA. The CDR3 spans 12 residues. CDR3: CASGYRGNEQFF. Written as DNA, the CDR3 is TGTGCCAGCGGATACAGGGGCAATGAGCAGTTCTTC.

This clonotype was counted only a few times. The chain links TRBV30 to TRBJ2-1, with D possibly being TRBD2 (6 bases). Germline V gene sequence: CDR1 GTSNPN, CDR2 SVGIG (reference sequence). V was shortened by 1 base and J by 2 bases, with 12 bases between the two germline ends. CDR3 length: 15 residues. CDR3 protein: CAWSDPTRPYNEQFF. The CDR3 DNA is TGTGCCTGGAGTGACCCGACTAGACCCTACAATGAGCAGTTCTTC.

This clonotype was picked up a small number of times. This may come from a read error, since a much larger clone is one base off. The gene calls are TRBV28 and TRBJ2-5; TRBD1 matches 8 bases. V trimming: 10 bases; J trimming: 4 bases; junction bases outside the gene matches: 11. This CDR3 has 14 residues. Germline values: CDR1 MDHEN, CDR2 SYDVKM. The CDR3 region has the DNA TGTGCCAACTTTAAGGCAGGGGGCATAGAGACCCAGTACTTC. Translating it yields CANFKAGGIETQYF.

This clonotype was counted ten times or more. The chain employs TRBV3-1 and TRBJ2-5; D may be TRBD1 (5 bases). Germline CDR1 is LGHDT and CDR2 is YNNKEL (reference sequence). Trimming cost V 5 bases and J 4 bases, with 17 bases left between them. The CDR3 extends over 15 amino acids. CDR3 in DNA: TGTGCCAGCAGCTTATTGGGGCAGGTCCGAGAGACCCAGTACTTC. Translated, it gives CASSLLGQVRETQYF.

In the case of this clonotype: The junction departs from germline at one end; a sequencing error may be responsible. The J gene is TRBJ1-2, the V gene TRBV5-5, with D possibly TRBD1 on 5 matching bases. The germline V gene has CDR1 SGHKS and CDR2 YYEKEE (reference sequence). This CDR3 has 14 residues. This chain's CDR3 is CASSFQGLYYGYTF. CDR3 sequence (DNA): TGCGCCAGCAGCTTCCAGGGACTATACTATGGCTACACCTTC.

Comments on this clonotype: This may arise from a read error, as a much more abundant clone is one base away. This chain links TRBV27 with TRBJ2-3; D remains ambiguous. Germline V gene sequence: CDR1 MNHEY, CDR2 SMNVEV (reference sequence). The CDR3 totals 16 residues. V lost 8 bases and J lost 2, with 20 bases in between. The DNA for the CDR3 is TGTGCCAGCGGCCAAGAAGGAAGGACGGCCACAGATACGCAGTATTTT. Translated, it gives CASGQEGRTATDTQYF.

In DNA, the CDR3 is TGTGCCAGCAGCTCTACAACAGGGGTCCGATCACTCTCTGGGGCCAACGTCCTGACTTTC. It codes for CASSSTTGVRSLSGANVLTF. J is TRBJ2-6 and V is TRBV7-2; TRBD1 agrees at 7 bases. CDR1 SGHTA and CDR2 FQGNSA come from the germline V gene. V lost 4 bases and J lost 0; bases outside the gene matches: 15. The CDR3 totals 20 residues.

This clonotype was picked up a small number of times. The chain is built from TRBV11-3 and TRBJ2-6, with D hard to call. Trimming cost V 4 bases and J 4 bases, with 8 bases left between them. Looked up from germline, CDR1 is SGHNT and CDR2 is YENEEA. This CDR3 region has 14 residues. The CDR3: CASSSRRGANVLTF. The CDR3 DNA is TGTGCCAGCAGCTCCCGTAGAGGGGCCAACGTCCTGACTTTC.